This T cell receptor beta chain came from a study of T cell changes during pregnancy in multiple sclerosis. Some clones are missing from TCRdb's copy, which holds only in-frame ones; the method was immunoSEQ multiplex PCR. In the table there are around 65,000 clones, approximately 89% of which are singletons. The V end lost 0 bases, the J end lost 3 bases, and 9 bases lay between the germline ends. The CDR3 spans 15 residues. Germline assignment: CDR1 LGHNA and CDR2 YSLEER. V usage is TRBV4-3 and J usage is TRBJ1-5; D is unclear. The specimen comprised peripheral blood, sampled in the third trimester of pregnancy. This TCR came from a female donor in good health, enrolled as a control in a pregnancy study. CDR3 amino acids: CASSQDKADNQPQHF. The CDR3 coding sequence is TGCGCCAGCAGCCAAGATAAGGCGGACAATCAGCCCCAGCATTTT.